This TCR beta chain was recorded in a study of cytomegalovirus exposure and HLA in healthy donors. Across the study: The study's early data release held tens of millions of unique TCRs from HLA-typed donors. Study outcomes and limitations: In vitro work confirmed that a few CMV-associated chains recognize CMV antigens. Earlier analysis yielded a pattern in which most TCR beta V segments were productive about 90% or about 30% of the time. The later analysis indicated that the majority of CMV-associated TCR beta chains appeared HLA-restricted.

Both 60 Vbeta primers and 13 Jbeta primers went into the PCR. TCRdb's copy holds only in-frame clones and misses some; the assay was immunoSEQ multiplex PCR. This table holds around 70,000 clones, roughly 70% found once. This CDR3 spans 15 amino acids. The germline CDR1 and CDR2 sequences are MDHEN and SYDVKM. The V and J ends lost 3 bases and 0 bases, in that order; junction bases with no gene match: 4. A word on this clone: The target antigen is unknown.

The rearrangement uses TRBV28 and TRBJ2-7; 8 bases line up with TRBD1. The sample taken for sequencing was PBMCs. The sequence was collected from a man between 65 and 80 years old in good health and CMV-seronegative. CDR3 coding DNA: TGTGCCAGCAGTTTGGGACAGGTCGGCTCCTACGAGCAGTACTTC. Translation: CASSLGQVGSYEQYF.